This TCR beta chain was recovered during a study of blood T cell repertoires in COVID-19. Study as a whole: Samples representing acute and convalescent COVID-19 were sourced from the United States, Italy and Spain.

This table comes from immunoSEQ multiplex PCR, and its TCRdb copy is limited to in-frame clones, with some not included. The sample consists of roughly 160,000 clones, around 90% of them appearing once. CDR1 KGHSH and CDR2 LQKENI come from the germline V gene. The CDR3 contains 16 residues. Trimming removed 5 bases at V and 9 bases at J, with 23 bases between. This sequence joins TRBV18 and TRBJ2-1; D possibly corresponds to TRBD1 (5 bases). Sequenced: peripheral blood. This TCR came from a man aged 55 to 70 with COVID-19, enrolled during active disease. CDR3 sequence (DNA): TGTGCCAGCTCATCACGTGGGAAGGGGTATTTTGGTGAGCAGTTCTTC. Protein product: CASSSRGKGYFGEQFF.